The rows below give T cell receptor beta chains drawn from one sample of a study of molecular identifiers for immune sequencing clone quantification. TCRdb re-called the PCR reads with MiXCR, one entry per CDR3 protein. This table holds under 650,000 distinct CDR3 sequences, 20% found once. The source material was naive CD8+ T cells from blood, with Jurkat cell RNA spiked in. The receptors were gathered from a human donor in good health. Some libraries in this study had Jurkat cell RNA spiked in. Each CDR3 is given with its conserved first and last residue. A D gene is named only where the DNA matches it firmly. The size entry is marked missing in some rows and otherwise reads once, few, many or a size class.

v_call: TRBV12-3/TRBV12-4; j_call: TRBJ2-1; clone_size: few; d_call: NA; cdr3_aa: CASSFAVYNEQFF; cdr3_nt: TGTGCCAGCAGTTTTGCAGTCTACAATGAGCAGTTCTTC
v_call: TRBV27; j_call: TRBJ1-2; clone_size: many; d_call: TRBD1; cdr3_aa: CASSTDRGAYGYTF; cdr3_nt: TGTGCCAGCAGTACAGACAGGGGGGCCTATGGCTACACCTTC
v_call: TRBV7-9; j_call: TRBJ2-7; clone_size: NA; d_call: TRBD1; cdr3_aa: CASRRPGQGFYEQYF; cdr3_nt: TGTGCCAGCAGGAGACCGGGACAGGGGTTCTACGAGCAGTACTTC
v_call: TRBV29-1; j_call: TRBJ2-7; clone_size: few; d_call: TRBD1; cdr3_aa: CSVEEAGQGTYEQYF; cdr3_nt: TGCAGCGTTGAAGAGGCGGGACAGGGGACCTACGAGCAGTACTTC
v_call: TRBV11-1; j_call: TRBJ2-7; clone_size: few; d_call: TRBD1; cdr3_aa: CASSLALFGTGFYEQYF; cdr3_nt: TGTGCCAGCAGCTTAGCGCTTTTTGGGACAGGGTTCTACGAGCAGTACTTC
v_call: TRBV7-9; j_call: TRBJ2-7; clone_size: NA; d_call: TRBD1; cdr3_aa: CASSPPRDRVTYEQYF; cdr3_nt: TGTGCCAGCAGCCCCCCCCGGGACAGGGTCACCTACGAGCAGTACTTC
v_call: TRBV27; j_call: TRBJ1-1; clone_size: NA; d_call: NA; cdr3_aa: CASGGLSEAFF; cdr3_nt: TGTGCCAGCGGGGGACTCTCTGAAGCTTTCTTT
v_call: TRBV28; j_call: TRBJ2-5; clone_size: few; d_call: NA; cdr3_aa: CASSQNSEVPRETQYF; cdr3_nt: TGTGCCAGCAGTCAAAATTCAGAGGTCCCGCGGGAGACCCAGTACTTC
v_call: TRBV14; j_call: TRBJ1-4; clone_size: many; d_call: TRBD1; cdr3_aa: CASSQPGQGIYEKLFF; cdr3_nt: TGTGCCAGCAGCCAGCCCGGACAGGGTATTTATGAAAAACTGTTTTTT
v_call: TRBV4-3; j_call: TRBJ2-2; clone_size: many; d_call: TRBD2; cdr3_aa: CASSQVALAGTGELFF; cdr3_nt: TGCGCCAGCAGCCAAGTGGCACTAGCGGGCACCGGGGAGCTGTTTTTT
v_call: TRBV7-9; j_call: TRBJ1-1; clone_size: many; d_call: NA; cdr3_aa: CASSLALMGDEAFF; cdr3_nt: TGTGCCAGCAGCTTAGCCTTGATGGGGGATGAAGCTTTCTTT
v_call: TRBV5-5; j_call: TRBJ2-6; clone_size: many; d_call: NA; cdr3_aa: CASSPLPDWANVLTF; cdr3_nt: TGTGCCAGCAGCCCCCTCCCCGACTGGGCCAACGTCCTGACTTTC
v_call: TRBV9; j_call: TRBJ2-4; clone_size: NA; d_call: TRBD2; cdr3_aa: CASSPYGEGTGLGIQYF; cdr3_nt: TGTGCCAGCAGCCCCTACGGGGAGGGCACGGGTTTAGGCATTCAGTACTTC
v_call: TRBV3-1; j_call: TRBJ2-5; clone_size: few; d_call: NA; cdr3_aa: CASSQDGTWGETQYF; cdr3_nt: TGTGCCAGCAGCCAAGACGGTACTTGGGGGGAGACCCAGTACTTC
v_call: TRBV4-1; j_call: TRBJ2-7; clone_size: many; d_call: TRBD1; cdr3_aa: CASSLITGGSYEQYF; cdr3_nt: TGCGCCAGCAGCCTCATAACAGGGGGCTCCTACGAGCAGTACTTC
v_call: TRBV12-3/TRBV12-4; j_call: TRBJ2-3; clone_size: many; d_call: NA; cdr3_aa: CASSFSSQNTDTQYF; cdr3_nt: TGTGCCAGCAGTTTCAGCAGCCAAAACACAGATACGCAGTATTTT
v_call: TRBV14; j_call: TRBJ2-7; clone_size: few; d_call: TRBD1; cdr3_aa: CASSQTGEYPYEQHF; cdr3_nt: TGTGCCAGCAGCCAAACAGGGGAATATCCCTACGAGCAGCACTTC
v_call: TRBV7-8; j_call: TRBJ2-2; clone_size: few; d_call: TRBD2; cdr3_aa: CASSLGYIHPPGRESTGELFF; cdr3_nt: TGTGCCAGCAGCTTAGGTTACATCCATCCCCCGGGGCGGGAGTCCACCGGGGAGCTGTTTTTT
v_call: TRBV7-9; j_call: TRBJ2-2; clone_size: many; d_call: TRBD1; cdr3_aa: CASSFRDRVNTGELFF; cdr3_nt: TGTGCCAGCAGCTTCCGAGACAGGGTGAACACCGGGGAGCTGTTTTTT
v_call: TRBV6-1; j_call: TRBJ1-2; clone_size: many; d_call: TRBD1; cdr3_aa: CASRSGQGIYGYTF; cdr3_nt: TGTGCCAGCAGATCCGGACAGGGGATCTATGGCTACACCTTC
v_call: TRBV6-2/TRBV6-3; j_call: TRBJ2-1; clone_size: NA; d_call: NA; cdr3_aa: CASSHGLANEQFF; cdr3_nt: TGTGCCAGCAGCCACGGACTGGCCAATGAGCAGTTCTTC
v_call: TRBV6-2/TRBV6-3; j_call: TRBJ2-7; clone_size: many; d_call: TRBD2; cdr3_aa: CASSPRGLAGLYEQYF; cdr3_nt: TGTGCCAGCAGTCCGAGGGGACTAGCGGGTCTCTACGAGCAGTACTTC
v_call: TRBV7-3; j_call: TRBJ2-3; clone_size: many; d_call: NA; cdr3_aa: CASSPLTGVSPDTQYF; cdr3_nt: TGTGCCAGCAGCCCATTGACAGGAGTGTCCCCAGATACGCAGTATTTT
v_call: TRBV7-3; j_call: TRBJ2-1; clone_size: many; d_call: TRBD2; cdr3_aa: CASSLTGSRGTSGTEQFF; cdr3_nt: TGTGCCAGCAGCTTAACCGGTTCGCGGGGGACTAGCGGGACTGAGCAGTTCTTC
v_call: TRBV27; j_call: TRBJ1-6; clone_size: few; d_call: TRBD1; cdr3_aa: CASSLRTGDNSPLHF; cdr3_nt: TGTGCCAGCAGTTTACGGACAGGGGATAATTCACCCCTCCACTTT
v_call: TRBV5-6; j_call: TRBJ2-7; clone_size: NA; d_call: NA; cdr3_aa: CASSYQSRYEQYF; cdr3_nt: TGTGCCAGCAGCTACCAATCCCGTTACGAGCAGTACTTC